The T cell receptor beta chain described here comes from a study of shared clonotypes between healthy human individuals. About the research overall: Donor ages ranged 18 to 49 years: a couple of women, a few men.

Study results and caveats: Clonotype sharing across a few donors was observed for about 5.2% of naive CD4 clonotypes. The rarefaction results pointed to incomplete sorted-subset sequencing despite large depth.

In the original workflow: Junction-only sequences without quality scores came from ImmunoSEQ, so filtering differed. The method was immunoSEQ multiplex PCR; TCRdb's version includes in-frame clones alone and lacks a portion of them. The V and J calls and the clone size are those of that table, but D and trimming were determined from the DNA. The sample holds about 640,000 clones; 60% to 80% are singletons and the top ten take approximately 2%. In germline, CDR1 is SQVTM, CDR2 ANQGSEA. Trimming removed 6 bases from V and 5 bases from J, with 17 bases in between. This CDR3 comprises 14 residues. To note about this clone: Antigen unknown.

The source of this sequence is a woman in her 30s in good health. The chain links TRBV29-1 to TRBJ2-1, with a possible D match to TRBD2 (6 bases). Sequenced material: memory CD4+ T cells sorted from blood. Subset noted: CD45RA-negative fraction. CDR3: CSVRRRGTHNEQFF. CDR3 in DNA: TGCAGCGTCCGCCGGCGGGGTACCCACAATGAGCAGTTCTTC.